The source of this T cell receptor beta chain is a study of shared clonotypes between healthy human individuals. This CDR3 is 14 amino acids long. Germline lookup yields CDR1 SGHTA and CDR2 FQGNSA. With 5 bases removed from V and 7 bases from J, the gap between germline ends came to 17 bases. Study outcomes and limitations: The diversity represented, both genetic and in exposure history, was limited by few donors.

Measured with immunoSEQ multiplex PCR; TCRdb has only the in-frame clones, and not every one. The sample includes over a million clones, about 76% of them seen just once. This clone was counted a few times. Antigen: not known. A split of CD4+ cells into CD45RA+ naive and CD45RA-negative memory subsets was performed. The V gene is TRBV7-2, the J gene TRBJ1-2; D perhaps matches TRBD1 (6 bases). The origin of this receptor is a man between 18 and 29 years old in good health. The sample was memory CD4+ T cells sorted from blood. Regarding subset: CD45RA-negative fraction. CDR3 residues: CASSARGGSFGYTF. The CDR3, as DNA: TGTGCCAGCAGCGCCCGGGGGGGCTCTTTTGGCTACACCTTC.